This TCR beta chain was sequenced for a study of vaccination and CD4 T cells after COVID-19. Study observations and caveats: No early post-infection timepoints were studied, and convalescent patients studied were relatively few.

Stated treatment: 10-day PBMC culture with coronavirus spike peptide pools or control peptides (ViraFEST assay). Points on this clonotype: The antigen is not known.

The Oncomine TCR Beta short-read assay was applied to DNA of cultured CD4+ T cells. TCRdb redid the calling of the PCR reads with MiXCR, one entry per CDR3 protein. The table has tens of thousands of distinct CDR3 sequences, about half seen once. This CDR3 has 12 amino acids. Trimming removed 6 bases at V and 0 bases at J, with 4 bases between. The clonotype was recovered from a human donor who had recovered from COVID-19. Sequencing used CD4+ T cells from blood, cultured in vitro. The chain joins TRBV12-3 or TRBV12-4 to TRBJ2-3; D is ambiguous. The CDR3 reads CASRTSTDTQYF. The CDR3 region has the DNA TGTGCCAGCAGAACTAGCACAGATACGCAGTATTTT.